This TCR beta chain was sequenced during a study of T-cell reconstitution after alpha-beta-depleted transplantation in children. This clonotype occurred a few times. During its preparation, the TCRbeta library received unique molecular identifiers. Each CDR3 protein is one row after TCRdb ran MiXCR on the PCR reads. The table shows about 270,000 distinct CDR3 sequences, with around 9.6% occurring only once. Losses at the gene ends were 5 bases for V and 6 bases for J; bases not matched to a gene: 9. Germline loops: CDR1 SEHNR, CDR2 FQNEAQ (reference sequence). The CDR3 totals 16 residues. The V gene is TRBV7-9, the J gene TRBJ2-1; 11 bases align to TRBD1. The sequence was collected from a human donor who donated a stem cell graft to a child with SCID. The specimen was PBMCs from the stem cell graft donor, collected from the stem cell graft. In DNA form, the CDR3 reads TGTGCCAGCAGCGCCGCCCCGGGACAGGGGGGCAATGAGCAGTTCTTC. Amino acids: CASSAAPGQGGNEQFF.